The 11 T cell receptor beta chains presented below share a single source sample, sequenced in a study of blood T cell repertoires in COVID-19. Assay: immunoSEQ multiplex PCR; the TCRdb copy retains only in-frame clones and omits some. The sample lists a few hundred thousand clones, approximately 90% occurring once. The sequenced sample consisted of peripheral blood. The receptor set was obtained from a young man with acute or convalescent COVID-19.

The V gene is TRBV11-2, the J gene TRBJ1-6; D ambiguous. V was shortened by 2 bases and J by 9 bases, with 11 bases between the two germline ends. CDR3 length: 14 amino acids. Germline CDR1 and CDR2: SGHAT and FQNNGV. CDR3 in amino acids: CASSLLGVGSPLHF. CDR3 coding DNA: TGTGCCAGCAGCTTATTGGGAGTTGGTTCACCCCTCCACTTT.

This chain links TRBV5-1 with TRBJ2-3, with TRBD2 matching 8 bases. V dropped 4 bases and J dropped 5; count of bases not matched to a gene: 9. This CDR3 region has 15 residues. CDR1 is SGHRS, CDR2 YFSETQ, per germline. CDR3 region: CASSTTGTSIDTQYF. Written as DNA, the CDR3 is TGCGCCAGCAGCACCACCGGGACTAGTATAGATACGCAGTATTTT.

V is TRBV27 and J is TRBJ1-5; D is uncertain. Trimming cost V 5 bases and J 2 bases, with 10 bases left between them. There are 14 residues in the CDR3. Germline V lookup: CDR1 MNHEY, CDR2 SMNVEV (reference sequence). CDR3 amino acids: CASSTGYRNQPQHF. For the CDR3, the DNA is TGTGCCAGCAGTACGGGGTATCGCAATCAGCCCCAGCATTTT.

The CDR3: CASSSRQGGTNEKLFF. The CDR3 DNA reads TGTGCCAGCAGTTCTCGACAGGGGGGTACTAATGAAAAACTGTTTTTT. J is TRBJ1-4 and V is TRBV25-1; 9 positions agree with TRBD1. The germline gives CDR1 MGHDK, CDR2 SYGVNS. Unmatched junction bases numbered 6, after V lost 5 bases and J lost 2 bases. The CDR3 extends over 16 amino acids.

The chain recombines TRBV11-2 with TRBJ1-6; D unresolved. CDR3 size: 13 residues. The germline gives CDR1 SGHAT, CDR2 FQNNGV. Trimming removed 5 bases at V and 10 bases at J, with 12 bases between. CDR3 region: CASSPHSGSPLHF. As DNA, the CDR3 is TGTGCCAGCAGCCCCCACTCCGGGTCACCCCTCCACTTT.

This sequence joins TRBV20-1 and TRBJ2-3; D is uncertain. The length of the CDR3 is 15 residues. The germline gives CDR1 DFQATT, CDR2 SNEGSKA (reference sequence). Trimming left V 3 bases short and J 2 bases short, with 15 bases between. In DNA, the CDR3 is TGCAGTGCTAGTAGATTAGCTCTATCCACAGATACGCAGTATTTT. The encoded protein is CSASRLALSTDTQYF.

V usage is TRBV6-5 and J usage is TRBJ2-4; possible D gene TRBD1, 5 bases. The CDR3 is 14 residues long. Trimming stripped 7 bases from V and 8 bases from J, with 18 bases between. Germline V gives CDR1 MNHEY, CDR2 SVGAGI. The CDR3 region is CASTRARQGDIQYF. CDR3 DNA: TGTGCCAGCACCAGGGCCCGCCAAGGGGACATTCAGTACTTC.

The rearrangement links TRBV5-8 to TRBJ2-3; TRBD2 aligns across 7 bases. V lost 0 bases, J lost 6 bases, and 13 bases stayed unmatched. The CDR3 runs 17 residues. Germline-derived CDR1 and CDR2 are SGHTS and YDEGEE. CDR3 sequence (DNA): TGTGCCAGCAGCTTGGCACGGGGGGAACTCAGTCGGGATACGCAGTATTTT. Amino acid sequence: CASSLARGELSRDTQYF.

The chain recombines TRBV7-8 with TRBJ2-7; no firm D call. The CDR3 length is 13 residues. Germline loops: CDR1 SGHVS, CDR2 FQNEAQ. Trimming took off 1 base at V and 3 bases at J, with 7 bases between the two ends. CDR3 bases: TGTGCCAGCAGCTTAGGGCGGAACTACGAGCAGTACTTC. This encodes CASSLGRNYEQYF.

The chain recombines TRBV6-5 with TRBJ2-1; 11 bases agree with TRBD2. Germline assignment: CDR1 MNHEY and CDR2 SVGAGI. The CDR3 spans 15 residues. J lost 12 bases, V lost 6 bases, and 13 bases had no gene match. CDR3 sequence (DNA): TGTGCCAGCAGGCGAAGGACTAGCGGGCGGATCGGGCAGTTCTTC. It yields the protein CASRRRTSGRIGQFF.

This clone was counted a single time. The J gene is TRBJ1-6, the V gene TRBV15; no clear D. CDR1 LNHNV and CDR2 YYDKDF come from the germline V gene (reference sequence). V was trimmed by 4 bases and J by 0 bases, leaving 7 bases between them. The CDR3 has 15 residues. The DNA for the CDR3 is TGTGCCACCAGCAAACTAAGCTCCTATAATTCACCCCTCCACTTT. It translates to CATSKLSSYNSPLHF.